This T cell receptor (beta chain) originates from a study of blood T cells in healthy people across ages. This clonotype came up a few times. Antigen: not known. CDR3 size: 18 residues. The ends lost 0 bases at V and 4 bases at J; junction bases unmatched: 9. From germline, CDR1 is ENHRY and CDR2 SYGVKD. It was with a sample-barcoded 5' primer and a J-beta primer mix that a second PCR of roughly 7 to 12 cycles was run. TCRdb independently ran MiXCR on the 5' RACE reads; one entry per CDR3 protein. The data contain 1.8 million or so distinct CDR3 sequences, 30% to 40% of them seen just once; the ten biggest clones take up roughly 23%. Points from the study as a whole: What prevented conclusive comparison of naive and antigen-experienced cells was that PBMCs were unsorted.

This TCR was recovered from a human donor in good health. The sample taken for sequencing was blood. V is TRBV10-3 and J is TRBJ2-1, with 10 bases that match TRBD2. The CDR3 DNA follows: TGTGCCATCAGTGAGTCGGGAACTAGCGGGGAGCGTTACAATGAGCAGTTCTTC. Amino acid sequence: CAISESGTSGERYNEQFF.